This T cell receptor (beta chain) was recorded in a study of T cells after yellow fever vaccination. This clonotype was counted at least ten times. TCRdb re-called the 5' RACE reads with MiXCR, one entry per CDR3 protein. The table records about 400,000 distinct CDR3 sequences, approximately 5.7% of them present only once. Germline CDR1 reads SEHNR; CDR2 reads FQNEAQ (reference sequence). V was shortened by 6 bases and J by 0 bases, with 15 bases between the two germline ends. The CDR3 length is 17 residues. The sample in question was PBMCs, obtained 5 days after the yellow fever booster vaccination. This clonotype was obtained from a man aged 25 to 45 who received the YFV17D yellow fever vaccine. The chain is built from TRBV7-9 and TRBJ2-6; a possible D gene is TRBD1 (6 bases). In DNA, the CDR3 is TGTGCCAGCAGACATGGGACACCCATCTCTGGGGCCAACGTCCTGACTTTC. Translated: CASRHGTPISGANVLTF.